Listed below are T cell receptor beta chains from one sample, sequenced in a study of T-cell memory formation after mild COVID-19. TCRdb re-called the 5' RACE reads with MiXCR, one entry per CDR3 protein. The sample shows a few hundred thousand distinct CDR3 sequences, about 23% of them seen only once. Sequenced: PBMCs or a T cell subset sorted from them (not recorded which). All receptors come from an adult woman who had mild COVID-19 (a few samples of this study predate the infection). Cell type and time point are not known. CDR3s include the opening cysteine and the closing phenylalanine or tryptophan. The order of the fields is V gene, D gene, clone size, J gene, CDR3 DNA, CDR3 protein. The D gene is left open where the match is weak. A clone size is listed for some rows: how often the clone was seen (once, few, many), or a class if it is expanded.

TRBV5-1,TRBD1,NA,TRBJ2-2,TGCGCCAGCAGCCGTACGGGACAGGGGTACACCGGGGAGCTGTTTTTT,CASSRTGQGYTGELFF
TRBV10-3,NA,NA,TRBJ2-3,TGTGCCATCAGTGAGCCCACTTCGCAGCCGGAGAGTGGCACAGATACGCAGTATTTT,CAISEPTSQPESGTDTQYF
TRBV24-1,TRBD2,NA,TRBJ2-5,TGTGCCACCAGTGATTTCGGGGGAGGGAAAGAGACCCAGTACTTC,CATSDFGGGKETQYF
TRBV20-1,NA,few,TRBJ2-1,TGCAGTGCCCTTCTAGAGCCCACAATGTACAATGAGCAGTTCTTC,CSALLEPTMYNEQFF
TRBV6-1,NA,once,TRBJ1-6,TGTGCCAGCAGTGGGACAGAGAGCTCCTATAATTCACCCCTCCACTTT,CASSGTESSYNSPLHF
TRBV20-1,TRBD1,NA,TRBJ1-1,TGCAGTGCTGGACAGGGGGCGGGTGAAGCTTTCTTT,CSAGQGAGEAFF
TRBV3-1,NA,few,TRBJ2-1,TGTGCCAGCAGCCACAGGGGGGCCGGGAATGAGCAGTTCTTC,CASSHRGAGNEQFF
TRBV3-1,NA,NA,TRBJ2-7,TGTGCCAGCAGCCCCCCACAGACCGACGGCGAGCAGTACTTC,CASSPPQTDGEQYF
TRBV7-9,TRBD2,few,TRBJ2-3,TGTGCCAGCAGCTCCACCGGGACTAGCGGGAGGGTAAGCACAGATACGCAGTATTTT,CASSSTGTSGRVSTDTQYF
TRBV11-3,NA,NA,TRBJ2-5,TGTGCCAGCAGCTTAGATAGCGGCGGCGGGCTTAAGGAGACCCAGTACTTC,CASSLDSGGGLKETQYF
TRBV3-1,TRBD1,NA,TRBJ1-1,TGTGCCAGCAGTCCTACACGGACAGGGACGAACACTGAAGCTTTCTTT,CASSPTRTGTNTEAFF
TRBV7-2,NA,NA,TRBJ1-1,TGTGCCAGCAGCTTAGTTGCTGGCACTGAAGCTTTCTTT,CASSLVAGTEAFF
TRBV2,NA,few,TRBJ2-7,TGTGCCAGCACGCCTCTCACCTACGAGCAGTACTTC,CASTPLTYEQYF
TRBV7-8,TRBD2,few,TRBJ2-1,TGTGCCAGCAGGGAGGGACTAGCGGATTACAATGAGCAGTTCTTC,CASREGLADYNEQFF
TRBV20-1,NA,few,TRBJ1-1,TGCAGTGCCCAGGGACTGCGGAGCGACGAAGCTTTCTTT,CSAQGLRSDEAFF
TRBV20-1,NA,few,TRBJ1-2,TGCAGTGCTACAGGACCCGCGGGACATGGCTACACCTTC,CSATGPAGHGYTF